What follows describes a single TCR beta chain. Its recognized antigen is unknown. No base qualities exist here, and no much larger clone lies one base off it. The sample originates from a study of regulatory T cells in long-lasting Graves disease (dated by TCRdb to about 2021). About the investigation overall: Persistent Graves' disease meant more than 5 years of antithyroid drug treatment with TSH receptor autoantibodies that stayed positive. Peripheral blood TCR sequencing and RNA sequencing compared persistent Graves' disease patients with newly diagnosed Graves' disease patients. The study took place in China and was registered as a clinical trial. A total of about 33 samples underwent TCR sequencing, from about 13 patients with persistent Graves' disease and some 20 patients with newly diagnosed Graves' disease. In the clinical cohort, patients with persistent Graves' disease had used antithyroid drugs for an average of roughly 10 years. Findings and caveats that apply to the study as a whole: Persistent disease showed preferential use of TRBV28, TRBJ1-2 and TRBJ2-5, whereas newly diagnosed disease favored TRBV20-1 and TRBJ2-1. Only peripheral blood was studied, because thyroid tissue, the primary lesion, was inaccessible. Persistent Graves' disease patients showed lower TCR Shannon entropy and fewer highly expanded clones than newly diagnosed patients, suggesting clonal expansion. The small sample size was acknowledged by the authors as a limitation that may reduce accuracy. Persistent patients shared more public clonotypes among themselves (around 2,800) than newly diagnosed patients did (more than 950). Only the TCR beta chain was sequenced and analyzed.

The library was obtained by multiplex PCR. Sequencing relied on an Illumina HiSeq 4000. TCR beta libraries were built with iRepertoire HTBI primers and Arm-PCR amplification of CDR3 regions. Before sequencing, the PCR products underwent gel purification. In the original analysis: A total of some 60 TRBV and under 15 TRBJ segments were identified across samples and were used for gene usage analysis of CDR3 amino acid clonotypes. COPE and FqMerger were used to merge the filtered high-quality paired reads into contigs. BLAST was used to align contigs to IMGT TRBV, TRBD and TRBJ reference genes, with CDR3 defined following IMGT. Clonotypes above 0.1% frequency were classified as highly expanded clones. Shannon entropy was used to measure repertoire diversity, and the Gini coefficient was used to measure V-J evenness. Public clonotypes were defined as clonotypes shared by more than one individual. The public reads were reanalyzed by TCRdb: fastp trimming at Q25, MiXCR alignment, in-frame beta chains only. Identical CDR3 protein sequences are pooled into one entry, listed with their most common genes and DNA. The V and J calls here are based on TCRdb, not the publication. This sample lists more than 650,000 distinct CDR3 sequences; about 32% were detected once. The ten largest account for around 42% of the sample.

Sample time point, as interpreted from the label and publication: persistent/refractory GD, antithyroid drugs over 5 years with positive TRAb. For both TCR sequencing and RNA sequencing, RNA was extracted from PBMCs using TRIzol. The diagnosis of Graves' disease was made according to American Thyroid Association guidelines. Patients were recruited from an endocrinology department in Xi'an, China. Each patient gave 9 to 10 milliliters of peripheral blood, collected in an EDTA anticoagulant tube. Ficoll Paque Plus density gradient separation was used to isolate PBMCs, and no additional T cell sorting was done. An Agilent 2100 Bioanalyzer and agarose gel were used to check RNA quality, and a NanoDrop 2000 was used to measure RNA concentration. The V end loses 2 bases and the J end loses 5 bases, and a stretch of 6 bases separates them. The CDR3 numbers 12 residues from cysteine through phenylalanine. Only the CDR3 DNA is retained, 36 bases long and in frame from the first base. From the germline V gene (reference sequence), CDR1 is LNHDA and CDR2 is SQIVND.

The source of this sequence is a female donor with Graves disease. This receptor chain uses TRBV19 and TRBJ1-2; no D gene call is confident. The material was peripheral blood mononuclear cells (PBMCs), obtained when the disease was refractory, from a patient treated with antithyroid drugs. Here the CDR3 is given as CASSIPKYGYTF. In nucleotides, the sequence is TGTGCCAGTAGTATACCCAAGTATGGCTACACCTTC. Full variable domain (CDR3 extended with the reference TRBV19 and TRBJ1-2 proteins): DGGITQSPKYLFRKEGQNVTLSCEQNLNHDAMYWYRQDPGQGLRLIYYSQIVNDFQKGDIAEGYSVSREKKESFPLTVTSAQKNPTAFYLCASSIPKYGYTFGSGTRLTVV.